One and the same sample provided the 16 T cell receptor beta chains below, sequenced in a study of shared clonotypes between healthy human individuals. TCRdb's copy holds only in-frame clones and misses some; the assay was immunoSEQ multiplex PCR. The sample comprises about 1.1 million clones, about 72% of which are singletons, and 0.89% rests with the top ten. What was sequenced was memory CD4+ T cells from PBMCs. Subset defined: CD45RA-negative fraction. The receptors come from a man younger than 30 in good health. Some clones in this sample may be carry-over from other donors' samples.

The chain links TRBV7-8 to TRBJ2-7; 10 bases agree with TRBD2. Germline CDR1 and CDR2: SGHVS and FQNEAQ. The CDR3 totals 15 residues. The V and J ends lost 4 bases and 4 bases, in that order; junction bases with no gene match: 7. The CDR3 region is CASSYGASGSYEQYF. In nucleotides, the CDR3 is TGTGCCAGCAGCTATGGGGCTAGCGGGAGTTACGAGCAGTACTTC.

This sequence joins TRBV9 and TRBJ2-5; D may match TRBD1 or TRBD2 (5 bases each). This CDR3 has 16 residues. CDR1 and CDR2 (germline): SGDLS, YYNGEE. V lost 1 base to trimming and J lost 1 base, with 14 bases between them. The DNA of the CDR3 is TGTGCCAGCAGCGTATTAAGTGGGACCTTCCAAGAGACCCAGTACTTC. Amino acid sequence: CASSVLSGTFQETQYF.

The gene calls are TRBV19 and TRBJ2-7; 12 nucleotides match TRBD1. The V gene's germline CDR1 is LNHDA and CDR2 SQIVND (reference sequence). Germline trimming cut 4 bases from V and 6 bases from J; bases unmatched to any gene: 7. The CDR3 consists of 15 residues. The CDR3 loop reads CASSRGTGGSPEQYF. In DNA form, the CDR3 reads TGTGCCAGTAGTAGGGGGACAGGGGGCTCCCCCGAGCAGTACTTC.

The chain links TRBV5-1 to TRBJ1-5, with 7 bases that match TRBD1. The trim removed 4 bases at V and 0 bases at J, leaving 4 bases unmatched. The V gene's germline CDR1 is SGHRS and CDR2 YFSETQ. The CDR3 contains 15 residues. CDR3 DNA: TGCGCCAGCAGCACTCAGGGGGATAGCAATCAGCCCCAGCATTTT. Residues: CASSTQGDSNQPQHF.

CDR3 residues: CASKPLDRDYGYTF. CDR3 DNA sequence: TGTGCCAGCAAACCACTCGACAGGGACTATGGCTACACCTTC. The rearrangement links TRBV19 to TRBJ1-2; 7 positions match TRBD1. This CDR3 is built from 14 residues. V trimming: 9 bases; J trimming: 3 bases; junction bases outside the gene matches: 10. CDR1 is LNHDA, CDR2 SQIVND, per germline (reference sequence). Full variable domain (outside the CDR3, taken from reference TRBV19 and TRBJ1-2): DGGITQSPKYLFRKEGQNVTLSCEQNLNHDAMYWYRQDPGQGLRLIYYSQIVNDFQKGDIAEGYSVSREKKESFPLTVTSAQKNPTAFYLCASKPLDRDYGYTFGSGTRLTVV.

CDR3 sequence: CASSLGESSGNTIYF. The CDR3, as DNA: TGCGCCAGCAGCTTGGGCGAGAGCTCTGGAAACACCATATATTTT. The genes are TRBV5-1 and TRBJ1-3; unclear D gene. Germline lookup yields CDR1 SGHRS and CDR2 YFSETQ. V was cut by 0 bases and J by 0 bases, with 7 bases left in between. The CDR3 covers 15 residues.

The chain recombines TRBV7-2 with TRBJ2-3; D ambiguous. The CDR3 is made up of 13 amino acids. Trimming took 10 bases from V and 1 from J, leaving 12 bases between them. The germline V gene has CDR1 SGHTA and CDR2 FQGNSA. CDR3 sequence: CAITLGGTDTQYF. The CDR3 DNA sequence: TGTGCCATCACCCTTGGGGGCACAGATACGCAGTATTTT.

The chain uses TRBV15 and TRBJ2-7; D is unresolved. Trimming cost V 0 bases and J 5 bases, with 11 bases left between them. The germline gives CDR1 LNHNV, CDR2 YYDKDF (reference sequence). The CDR3 is 14 residues long. The CDR3 DNA is TGTGCCACCAGCAGAGATCAAGGCCTAAACGAGCAGTACTTC. Its protein is CATSRDQGLNEQYF.

This chain joins TRBV27 and TRBJ2-7; TRBD1 agrees at 7 bases. Unmatched junction bases numbered 9, after V lost 0 bases and J lost 1 base. The CDR3 totals 17 residues. CDR1 and CDR2 from the germline V gene are MNHEY and SMNVEV (reference sequence). CDR3 in amino acids: CASSLSRTGTLSYEQYF. The CDR3 nucleotides are TGTGCCAGCAGTTTATCCAGGACAGGCACCCTTTCCTACGAGCAGTACTTC.

This clone was recorded a few times. V is TRBV4-3 and J is TRBJ2-7; D may be TRBD2 (6 bases). Germline V gene sequence: CDR1 LGHNA, CDR2 YSLEER. The V end was cut by 1 base, the J end by 4 bases, with 11 bases between. The CDR3 consists of 14 residues. CDR3 DNA sequence: TGCGCCAGCAGCCAAGTAGGAGGGCTTTACGAGCAGTACTTC. Encoded protein: CASSQVGGLYEQYF.

This chain uses TRBV5-1 with TRBJ1-4; D perhaps matches TRBD1 (5 bases). CDR1 and CDR2 (germline): SGHRS, YFSETQ. Trimming removed 3 bases from V and 3 bases from J, with 12 bases in between. This CDR3 is 15 amino acids long. The CDR3 loop is CASSWGIGSNEKLFF. The CDR3, as DNA: TGCGCCAGCAGCTGGGGCATCGGGTCTAATGAAAAACTGTTTTTT.

The chain employs TRBV28 and TRBJ2-7; D gene uncertain. From germline, CDR1 is MDHEN and CDR2 SYDVKM. The germline V and J ends were trimmed by 5 bases and 3 bases, with 8 bases remaining between them. This CDR3 has 12 amino acids. The CDR3 loop reads CASSPARYEQYF. CDR3 nucleotides: TGTGCCAGCAGTCCTGCCCGCTACGAGCAGTACTTC.

This clone was found a few times. V is TRBV5-1 and J is TRBJ1-3; D unresolved. Per germline, CDR1 SGHRS and CDR2 YFSETQ. V was trimmed by 4 bases and J by 0 bases, leaving 14 bases between them. The CDR3 covers 16 residues. The CDR3 DNA follows: TGCGCCAGCAGCACACAGCCTCTAAACTCTGGAAACACCATATATTTT. Translated, it gives CASSTQPLNSGNTIYF.

J is TRBJ1-2 and V is TRBV6-1; perhaps TRBD1 as D (5 bases). CDR1 is MNHNS, CDR2 SASEGT, per germline. CDR3 length: 15 residues. Trimming cost V 1 base and J 8 bases, with 17 bases left between them. The CDR3 sequence is CASSEGAVRGIGYTF. CDR3 sequence (DNA): TGTGCCAGCAGTGAAGGTGCGGTGAGGGGAATAGGCTACACCTTC.

The chain links TRBV19 to TRBJ1-5; no definite D call. Germline V CDR1 and CDR2: LNHDA, SQIVND (reference sequence). CDR3 length: 17 amino acids. The ends were cut back, 3 bases at V and 6 bases at J, with 21 bases in the middle. CDR3 DNA: TGTGCCAGTAGTATCCCCCGCGAGCTGGGCGCGGGTCAGCCCCAGCATTTT. It translates to CASSIPRELGAGQPQHF.

V gene TRBV11-2 combines with J gene TRBJ2-7; TRBD2 aligns across 10 bases. The CDR3 is 15 residues long. Per germline, CDR1 SGHAT and CDR2 FQNNGV. V lost 3 bases and J lost 3; bases outside the gene matches: 5. The DNA of the CDR3 is TGTGCCAGCAGCTTTCCTAGCGGGAGCCTCTACGAGCAGTACTTC. Translating it yields CASSFPSGSLYEQYF.